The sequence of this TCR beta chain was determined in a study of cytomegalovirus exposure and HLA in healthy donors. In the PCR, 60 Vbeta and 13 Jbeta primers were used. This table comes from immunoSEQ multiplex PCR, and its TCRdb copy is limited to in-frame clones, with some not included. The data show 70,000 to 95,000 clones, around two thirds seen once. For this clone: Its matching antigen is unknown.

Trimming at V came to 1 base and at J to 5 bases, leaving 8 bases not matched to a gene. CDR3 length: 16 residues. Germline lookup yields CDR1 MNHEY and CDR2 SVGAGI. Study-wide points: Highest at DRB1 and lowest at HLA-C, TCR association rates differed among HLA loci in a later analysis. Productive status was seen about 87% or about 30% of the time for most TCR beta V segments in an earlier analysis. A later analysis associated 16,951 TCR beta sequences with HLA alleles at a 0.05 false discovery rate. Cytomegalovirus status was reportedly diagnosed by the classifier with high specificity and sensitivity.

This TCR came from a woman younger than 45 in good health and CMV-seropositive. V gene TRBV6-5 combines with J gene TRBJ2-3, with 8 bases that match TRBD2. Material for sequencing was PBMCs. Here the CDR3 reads CASSYFPPGRGDTQYF. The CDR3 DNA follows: TGTGCCAGCAGTTACTTTCCCCCCGGGAGGGGAGATACGCAGTATTTT.